This T cell receptor beta chain was identified during a study of glioma-infiltrating T cells after dendritic cell vaccination. The study's findings and limits: The cohort had few patients with full blood and tumor sets. Higher pretreatment TIL content predicted longer progression-free time and survival.

Method: immunoSEQ multiplex PCR; TCRdb's copy keeps in-frame clones and lacks some. Of fewer than 85,000 clones listed, 81% were seen once; the top ten hold approximately 7.9%. Selection required adequate fresh-frozen tumor tissue plus more than two years' survival data. This CDR3 is built from 15 residues. J was trimmed by 2 bases and V by 2 bases; bases with no gene match: 4. Germline V gene sequence: CDR1 SGHDT, CDR2 YYEEEE. Note on this clone: What it binds is not known.

The rearrangement joins TRBV5-6 to TRBJ2-1; 7 bases agree with TRBD1. The TCR originated in a human donor with glioblastoma. Sequenced here: blood, sampled before dendritic cell vaccination. CDR3 bases: TGTGCCAGCAGCTTCCGACAGGGCACCTACAATGAGCAGTTCTTC. This gives the protein CASSFRQGTYNEQFF.